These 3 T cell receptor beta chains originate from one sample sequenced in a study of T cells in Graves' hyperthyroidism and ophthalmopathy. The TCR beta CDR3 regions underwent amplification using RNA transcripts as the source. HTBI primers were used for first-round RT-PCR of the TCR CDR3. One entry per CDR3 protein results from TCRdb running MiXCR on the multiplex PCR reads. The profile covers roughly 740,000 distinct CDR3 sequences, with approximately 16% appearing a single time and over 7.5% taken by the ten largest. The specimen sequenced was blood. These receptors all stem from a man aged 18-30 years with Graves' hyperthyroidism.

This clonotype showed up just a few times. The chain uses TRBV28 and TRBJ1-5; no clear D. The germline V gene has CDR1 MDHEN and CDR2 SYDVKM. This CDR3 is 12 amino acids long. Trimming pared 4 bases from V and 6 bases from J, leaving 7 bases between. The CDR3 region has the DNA TGTGCCAGCAGTTCCAGACTTCAGCCCCAGCATTTT. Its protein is CASSSRLQPQHF.

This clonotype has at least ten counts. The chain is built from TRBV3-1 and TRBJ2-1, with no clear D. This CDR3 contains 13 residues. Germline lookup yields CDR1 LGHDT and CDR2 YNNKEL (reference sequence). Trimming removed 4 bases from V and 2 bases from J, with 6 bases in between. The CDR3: CASSRLAYNEQFF. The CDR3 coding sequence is TGTGCCAGCAGCCGCTTGGCCTACAATGAGCAGTTCTTC.

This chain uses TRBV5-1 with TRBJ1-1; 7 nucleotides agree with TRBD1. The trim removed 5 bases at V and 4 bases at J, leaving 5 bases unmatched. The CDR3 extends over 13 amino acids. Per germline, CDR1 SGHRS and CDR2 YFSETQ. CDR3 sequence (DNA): TGCGCCAGCAGACCACAGGGGCCCACTGAAGCTTTCTTT. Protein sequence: CASRPQGPTEAFF.